This TCR beta chain was profiled in a study of blood T cell repertoires in COVID-19. The repertoire was sequenced with immunoSEQ multiplex PCR; TCRdb's copy has only in-frame clones and lacks some. The sample includes a few hundred thousand clones, around 86% of them seen just once. Clinical history reported by participants formed the basis on which cohorts were assigned. V lost 5 bases to trimming and J lost 2 bases; unmatched junction nucleotides: 12. CDR1 MDHEN and CDR2 SYDVKM come from the germline V gene. The CDR3 runs 16 residues. The receptor comes from a man in his thirties or forties who had recovered from COVID-19. Sequencing was carried out using PBMCs or T cells enriched from blood (not recorded which). This sequence joins TRBV28 and TRBJ2-7; 7 bases line up with TRBD1. The CDR3 spells CASSTLGQAYPYEQYF. The CDR3 coding sequence is TGTGCCAGCAGTACACTCGGACAGGCGTACCCCTACGAGCAGTACTTC.